This T cell receptor beta chain was profiled in a study of human T cells and chemical hapten exposure. TCRdb reanalysed the RACE reads using MiXCR and keeps one entry per CDR3 protein. The sample records roughly 200,000 distinct CDR3 sequences, around 25% being singletons. Time point indicated: patch test 3, about 24 weeks after DPC sensitization. Treatment meaning: therapeutic diphenylcyclopropenone sensitization with weekly scalp DPC. There are many counts of this clonotype. This CDR3 is built from 14 residues. V lost 2 bases and J 5 bases, leaving 9 bases between the germline ends. Germline V gives CDR1 MNHEY, CDR2 SVGAGI.

The chain has TRBV6-5 and TRBJ1-4, with a tentative D call TRBD1 (6 bases). The starting material was whole blood, obtained in connection with sensitization to the hapten diphenylcyclopropenone (DPC). This clonotype originated in a woman aged 40 to 50 with alopecia areata. Some clones in this sample may be carry-over from other donors' samples. Here the CDR3 reads CASSYQGTNEKLFF. The CDR3 DNA is TGTGCCAGCAGTTACCAGGGGACCAATGAAAAACTGTTTTTT.